What follows are 24 T cell receptor beta chains derived from one specimen sequenced in a study of cytomegalovirus exposure and HLA in healthy donors. TCRdb keeps only in-frame clones here, not all; method: immunoSEQ multiplex PCR. The sample has 180,000 or so clones, approximately 80% seen once. Material for sequencing was PBMCs. The source of these receptors is a woman in her thirties in good health and CMV-seropositive.

This clone has just a few counts. CDR3 region: CASSLTNPGAEAFF. The CDR3 DNA is TGTGCCAGCAGTTTGACGAACCCAGGGGCTGAAGCTTTCTTT. This sequence joins TRBV6-5 and TRBJ1-1; a weak D match, TRBD1 (6 bases). The CDR3 loop spans 14 amino acids. Deletions cut 4 bases from V and 6 bases from J, with 15 bases between. From germline, CDR1 is MNHEY and CDR2 SVGAGI.

To note about this clone: Its ends do not fully match the called genes, so a read error is possible. The chain couples TRBV5-6 to TRBJ2-7, with D unclear. There are 13 residues in the CDR3. Germline assignment: CDR1 SGHDT and CDR2 YYEEEE. The CDR3 region has the DNA TGTGCCAGCAACTTGGACGTACAGTCCGAGCAGTACTTC. Translating it yields CASNLDVQSEQYF.

The CDR3: CSVFSTEDTQYF. The CDR3 bases are TGCAGCGTTTTTTCGACAGAAGATACGCAGTATTTT. This rearrangement joins TRBV29-1 to TRBJ2-3; maybe TRBD1 (5 bases). The CDR3 covers 12 residues. With 5 bases removed from V and 5 bases from J, the gap between germline ends came to 11 bases. CDR1 SQVTM and CDR2 ANQGSEA come from the germline V gene.

This chain joins TRBV29-1 and TRBJ1-1; tentative D call: TRBD1 (5 bases). V lost 0 bases, J lost 4 bases, and 12 bases lay in between. CDR1 and CDR2 (germline): SQVTM, ANQGSEA. This CDR3 spans 14 amino acids. The CDR3 sequence: CSVEDHGGGTEAFF. The DNA for the CDR3 is TGCAGCGTTGAAGATCACGGGGGTGGCACTGAAGCTTTCTTT. Full variable domain (rest looked up from reference TRBV29-1 and TRBJ1-1): SAVISQKPSRDICQRGTSLTIQCQVDSQVTMMFWYRQQPGQSLTLIATANQGSEATYESGFVIDKFPISRPNLTFSTLTVSNMSPEDSSIYLCSVEDHGGGTEAFFGQGTRLTVV.

This sequence joins TRBV25-1 and TRBJ2-1; 12 bases fit TRBD2. The CDR3 has 18 residues. Germline-derived CDR1 and CDR2 are MGHDK and SYGVNS. J gave up 0 bases and V 3 bases, and 6 bases lay outside the gene matches. CDR3 sequence (DNA): TGTGCCAGCAGTGACCTAGCGGGAGGGCCTAACTCCTACAATGAGCAGTTCTTC. Its protein is CASSDLAGGPNSYNEQFF. The complete variable domain, with remaining parts taken from reference TRBV25-1 and TRBJ2-1, reads EADIYQTPRYLVIGTGKKITLECSQTMGHDKMYWYQQDPGMELHLIHYSYGVNSTEKGDLSSESTVSRIRTEHFPLTLESARPSHTSQYLCASSDLAGGPNSYNEQFFGPGTRLTVL.

The chain joins TRBV7-6 to TRBJ2-7, with a tentative D call TRBD2 (5 bases). The germline gives CDR1 SGHVS, CDR2 FNYEAQ. Trimming left V 5 bases short and J 4 bases short, with 12 bases between. The CDR3 is 13 amino acids. As DNA, the CDR3 is TGTGCCAGCAGCCCCGGGGTAGGGTACGAGCAGTACTTC. Amino acids: CASSPGVGYEQYF.

The J gene is TRBJ2-7, the V gene TRBV14, with 7 bases matching TRBD1. The V and J ends lost 4 bases and 4 bases, in that order; junction bases with no gene match: 10. From germline, CDR1 is SGHDN and CDR2 FVKESK. The CDR3 runs to 15 residues. CDR3 sequence reads: CASSPAKGASYEQYF. The CDR3 DNA sequence: TGTGCCAGCAGCCCCGCGAAGGGGGCAAGTTACGAGCAGTACTTC.

This chain joins TRBV28 and TRBJ2-7; D is ambiguous. Germline loops: CDR1 MDHEN, CDR2 SYDVKM. This CDR3 spans 10 amino acids. The V and J ends lost 8 bases and 4 bases respectively, with 6 bases between them. In DNA form, the CDR3 reads TGTGCCAGCGGCCAATACGAGCAGTACTTC. The encoded protein is CASGQYEQYF. Variable domain in full (rest from reference TRBV28 and TRBJ2-7): DVKVTQSSRYLVKRTGEKVFLECVQDMDHENMFWYRQDPGLGLRLIYFSYDVKMKEKGDIPEGYSVSREKKERFSLILESASTNQTSMYLCASGQYEQYFGPGTRLTVT.

The chain carries TRBV4-2 and TRBJ2-1, with TRBD2 matching 9 bases. Germline V lookup: CDR1 LGHNA, CDR2 YNFKEQ. This CDR3 is built from 17 residues. Germline trimming cut 5 bases from V and 3 bases from J; bases unmatched to any gene: 11. The CDR3 loop is CASSSRGETSGYNEQFF. The CDR3 bases are TGTGCCAGCAGCTCAAGGGGGGAGACTAGCGGCTACAATGAGCAGTTCTTC.

This clone has a single count. This chain connects TRBV18 to TRBJ2-1; 9 nucleotides match TRBD1. This CDR3 spans 16 amino acids. V lost 0 bases, J lost 7 bases, and 7 bases stayed unmatched. Per germline, CDR1 KGHSH and CDR2 LQKENI. The CDR3 bases are TGTGCCAGCTCACCACCCGGGACAGGGAGGAAAAATGAGCAGTTCTTC. As protein: CASSPPGTGRKNEQFF.

The V call is TRBV29-1, the J call TRBJ1-2; weak D call: TRBD1 (5 bases). The V and J ends lost 6 bases and 4 bases respectively, with 15 bases between them. Germline V lookup: CDR1 SQVTM, CDR2 ANQGSEA. The CDR3 consists of 13 residues. The CDR3 protein is CSVREGFGYGYTF. CDR3 in DNA: TGCAGCGTGAGGGAGGGGTTCGGCTATGGCTACACCTTC.

The rearrangement uses TRBV5-1 and TRBJ2-1; 8 bases agree with TRBD1. Trimming at V came to 4 bases and at J to 6 bases, leaving 9 bases not matched to a gene. The germline V gene has CDR1 SGHRS and CDR2 YFSETQ. The CDR3 consists of 15 residues. CDR3 amino acids: CASSRQGNLGNEQFF. The CDR3 nucleotides read TGCGCCAGCAGCCGACAGGGGAATTTGGGCAATGAGCAGTTCTTC.

This chain links TRBV6-1 with TRBJ1-5; no definite D call. The CDR3 is 11 residues long. Between the trimmed V and J ends, which lost 4 bases and 5 bases, there was a span of 3 bases. Germline CDR1 and CDR2: MNHNS and SASEGT. The DNA of the CDR3 is TGTGCCAGCAGTGCTGATCAGCCCCAGCATTTT. The encoded protein is CASSADQPQHF.

The chain joins TRBV9 to TRBJ2-7; 8 bases match TRBD2. Germline V gives CDR1 SGDLS, CDR2 YYNGEE. The CDR3 covers 15 residues. V was pared by 1 base and J by 3 bases, with 6 bases of the junction left unmatched. Here the CDR3 reads CASSVRETSVYEQYF. For the CDR3, the DNA is TGTGCCAGCAGCGTAAGAGAGACTAGCGTCTACGAGCAGTACTTC. Together with reference TRBV9 and TRBJ2-7, the CDR3 gives the full variable domain: DSGVTQTPKHLITATGQRVTLRCSPRSGDLSVYWYQQSLDQGLQFLIQYYNGEERAKGNILERFSAQQFPDLHSELNLSSLELGDSALYFCASSVRETSVYEQYFGPGTRLTVT.

The CDR3 DNA is TGTGCCAGCAGCCAAGATCCCCGGGAGACCCAGTACTTC. Amino acid sequence: CASSQDPRETQYF. The chain couples TRBV4-2 to TRBJ2-5; no definite D call. Germline CDR1 reads LGHNA; CDR2 reads YNFKEQ. The CDR3 totals 13 residues. The V gene lost 0 bases and the J gene lost 5 bases, with 7 bases spanning the gap.

The chain combines TRBV28 with TRBJ2-7; D perhaps matches TRBD1 (6 bases). Trimming pared 5 bases from V and 6 bases from J, leaving 11 bases between. CDR1 MDHEN and CDR2 SYDVKM come from the germline V gene. The CDR3 loop spans 12 amino acids. The CDR3 protein is CASSRQVGEQYF. CDR3 in DNA: TGTGCCAGCAGTCGACAGGTGGGCGAGCAGTACTTC.

The chain is built from TRBV27 and TRBJ1-1; D may be TRBD1 (6 bases). The CDR3 loop spans 14 amino acids. Germline lookup yields CDR1 MNHEY and CDR2 SMNVEV (reference sequence). V shed 1 base and J shed 7 bases, with 13 bases lying between them. The CDR3 coding sequence is TGTGCCAGCAGTTTATGGGCGAGAGGGGGTGAAGCTTTCTTT. This gives the protein CASSLWARGGEAFF.

This clone was counted a few times. The chain recombines TRBV7-8 with TRBJ1-1; D remains unclear. The CDR3 length is 12 residues. Germline V gene sequence: CDR1 SGHVS, CDR2 FQNEAQ. Trimming pared 4 bases from V and 5 bases from J, leaving 8 bases between. In DNA form, the CDR3 reads TGTGCCAGCAGCTCCGCGCGAACTGAAGCTTTCTTT. It encodes CASSSARTEAFF.

The CDR3 is CASRSGTVISYGYTF. Written as DNA, the CDR3 is TGTGCCAGCAGGTCCGGGACAGTAATTTCCTATGGCTACACCTTC. The chain is built from TRBV28 and TRBJ1-2; TRBD1 matches 7 bases. After removal of 6 bases from V and 4 bases from J, the junction contained 11 bases not matched to a gene. Per the germline V gene, CDR1 is MDHEN and CDR2 is SYDVKM. The CDR3 runs to 15 residues.

The J gene is TRBJ2-7, the V gene TRBV10-3; TRBD2 matches 8 bases. V shed 3 bases, J shed 4 bases, and the junction held 5 bases outside the gene matches. The germline gives CDR1 ENHRY, CDR2 SYGVKD. This CDR3 is 14 amino acids long. CDR3: CAISESGTSYEQYF. The CDR3 coding sequence is TGTGCCATCAGTGAATCGGGGACTAGTTACGAGCAGTACTTC.

The CDR3 loop is CASTGLAGVRETQYF. Written as DNA, the CDR3 is TGTGCCAGCACGGGACTAGCGGGAGTTCGAGAGACCCAGTACTTC. The V and J genes are TRBV2 and TRBJ2-5; TRBD2 aligns across 14 bases. Germline V gene data show CDR1 as SNHLY and CDR2 as FYNNEI. V was pared by 7 bases and J by 4 bases, with 5 bases of the junction left unmatched. This CDR3 has 15 amino acids.

The CDR3 DNA follows: TGTGCCAGCAGTTCGGTTCGGACTAGCGGCAACAATGAGCAGTTCTTC. This encodes CASSSVRTSGNNEQFF. The chain is built from TRBV27 and TRBJ2-1; 10 bases align to TRBD2. Germline-derived CDR1 and CDR2 are MNHEY and SMNVEV (reference sequence). Trimming at V came to 4 bases and at J to 5 bases, leaving 8 bases not matched to a gene. The CDR3 contains 16 residues.

The CDR3 DNA reads as TGTGCCAGCAGTTTAACGGGGGAAAAACTGTTTTTT. Translated, it gives CASSLTGEKLFF. The gene calls are TRBV28 and TRBJ1-4; the D is unclear. The CDR3 is 12 amino acids. The germline V gene encodes CDR1 MDHEN and CDR2 SYDVKM. V gave up 2 bases and J gave up 8 bases, with 6 bases separating them.

The V and J genes are TRBV19 and TRBJ2-6; D may be TRBD1 (5 bases). Germline CDR1 reads LNHDA; CDR2 reads SQIVND (reference sequence). V was cut by 6 bases and J by 0 bases, with 15 bases left in between. CDR3 length: 17 amino acids. CDR3 loop: CASSQGQGISGANVLTF. CDR3 in DNA: TGTGCCAGTAGCCAAGGACAAGGGATCTCTGGGGCCAACGTCCTGACTTTC.